The entry below gives a single T cell receptor beta chain sequence along with its context. These data are taken from a study of blood T cell repertoires in COVID-19. As for the study in general: Acute and convalescent COVID-19 specimens originated in the United States, Italy and Spain. PBMCs, B-cell-depleted T cells, or T cells were the source of the cDNA or gDNA that made up the material.

With V trimmed by 4 bases and J by 6 bases, 10 bases remained unmatched. The CDR3 consists of 15 residues. CDR1 SGHNT and CDR2 YYREEE come from the germline V gene (reference sequence). Original processing methods: The authors estimated nucleated cell counts from reference gene primer amplification. Data came from immunoSEQ multiplex PCR; TCRdb stores just in-frame clones and leaves some out. The V and J calls and clone size come from that table; D and trimming were worked out from the DNA. The table shows about 140,000 clones, with 80% to 90% occurring only once. The TCR comes from a man in his fifties or sixties who had recovered from COVID-19. J is TRBJ2-1 and V is TRBV5-4; 7 positions agree with TRBD1. The sequenced sample was peripheral blood. The CDR3 nucleotides are TGTGCCAGCAGCCTACTCGGGACAGCGATCAATGAGCAGTTCTTC. Its translation is CASSLLGTAINEQFF. Supplemented by reference TRBV5-4 and TRBJ2-1, the full variable domain reads ETGVTQSPTHLIKTRGQQVTLRCSSQSGHNTVSWYQQALGQGPQFIFQYYREEENGRGNFPPRFSGLQFPNYSSELNVNALELDDSALYLCASSLLGTAINEQFFGPGTRLTVL.